This TCR beta chain stems from a study of identical twins. Findings of the study overall: Invariant populations such as MAIT and iNKT cells could partly muddle zero-insertion analyses. Cross-sectional statistics, not tracking of the same donors, supported the conclusions.

Healthy Caucasian individuals made up all the donors. Germline V gene lookup returns CDR1 SGHRS and CDR2 YFSETQ. The CDR3 runs 16 residues. This clonotype was seen only a few times. The antigen is unknown. Relative to the germline gene, one junction end is altered; a read error may explain this. Template switching added a universal primer site, and cDNA bore unique molecular identifiers. TCRdb fed the 5' RACE reads into MiXCR, producing one record per CDR3 protein. This sample has 1.5 million or so distinct CDR3 sequences, with under 35% found just once. The gene calls are TRBV5-1 and TRBJ2-3; the match to TRBD2 covers 11 bases. The specimen was cord blood. This sequence originates from a newborn girl in good health. The CDR3 sequence: CASRLGLADTTDTQYF. In DNA, the CDR3 is TGCGCCAGCAGATTGGGACTAGCGGATACCACAGATACGCAGTATTTT.